A single sample is the source of the 4 T cell receptor beta chains below, sequenced in a study of blood T cell repertoires in COVID-19. Here immunoSEQ multiplex PCR was the method, and the copy in TCRdb shows in-frame clones only, minus some. The sample has 15,000 to 20,000 clones, over 65% seen once; the top ten hold about 6%. Sample: peripheral blood. The receptors derive from a human donor in a cohort sampled during active COVID-19.

V usage is TRBV5-1 and J usage is TRBJ2-5; the D gene is possibly TRBD2 (5 bases). Germline-derived CDR1 and CDR2 are SGHRS and YFSETQ. Between the trimmed V and J ends, which lost 0 bases and 1 base, there was a span of 13 bases. The CDR3 is 16 amino acids. The CDR3 loop is CASSLGRPTGQETQYF. The CDR3 coding sequence is TGCGCCAGCAGCTTGGGGAGGCCTACCGGCCAAGAGACCCAGTACTTC.

The chain employs TRBV24-1 and TRBJ2-6; D ambiguous. The V gene's germline CDR1 is KGHDR and CDR2 SFDVKD. The length of the CDR3 is 17 residues. V was pared by 2 bases and J by 0 bases, with 10 bases between. CDR3: CATSDSTDRSGANVLTF. The CDR3 DNA reads TGTGCCACCAGTGATTCAACTGATCGCTCTGGGGCCAACGTCCTGACTTTC.

This chain links TRBV19 with TRBJ2-2, with D unclear. Germline CDR1 and CDR2: LNHDA and SQIVND (reference sequence). This CDR3 is 17 amino acids long. V lost 5 bases and J 5 bases, leaving 21 bases between the germline ends. This chain's CDR3 is CASSALPGSATTGELFF. The CDR3 DNA is TGTGCCAGTAGTGCTCTACCCGGGTCGGCTACAACCGGGGAGCTGTTTTTT. Supplemented by reference TRBV19 and TRBJ2-2, the full variable domain reads DGGITQSPKYLFRKEGQNVTLSCEQNLNHDAMYWYRQDPGQGLRLIYYSQIVNDFQKGDIAEGYSVSREKKESFPLTVTSAQKNPTAFYLCASSALPGSATTGELFFGEGSRLTVL.

The chain uses TRBV6-4 and TRBJ1-1; D unresolved. The CDR3 sequence is 13 residues long. V lost 2 bases and J lost 1, with 5 bases in between. Germline lookup yields CDR1 MRHNA and CDR2 SNTAGT. The CDR3 nucleotides are TGTGCCAGCAGTGACCGGGAGAACACTGAAGCTTTCTTT. Translated, it gives CASSDRENTEAFF.